This entry is about one T cell receptor beta chain. No cognate antigen has been identified for it. No base quality values were provided; no much bigger clone lies one nucleotide off. The sample originates from a study of identical twins (dated by TCRdb to about 2016). The study in broad terms: To test whether fetal clonotypes persist, the study used deep sequencing on TCR alpha and beta repertoires from monozygotic twins, unrelated adults of various ages, and cord blood. To rule out contamination, the twin experiments were replicated at different times with different library preparation protocols.

Library prep was done by 5' RACE. For sequencing, an Illumina HiSeq 2000 was employed. A universal primer binding site was introduced by template switching, and a unique molecular identifier was present in the final cDNA, enabling accurate counting of TCR cDNA molecules. First-strand cDNA for TCR alpha and beta chains was synthesized from specific primers in the conserved constant-segment region. Each cDNA library was double barcoded, with a SMART-Mk sample barcode plus Illumina barcodes, to control for contamination. Two successive PCR steps introduced TruSeq adapter sequences along with Illumina sample barcodes. Sequencing of the TCR alpha and beta cDNA libraries was done on the Illumina HiSeq platform using custom primers. The authors' pipeline ran thus. MiGEC processed the raw reads to extract unique molecular identifiers, while MiXCR was used to determine the CDR3 positions. For each individual, recombination models were inferred using an EM algorithm with the repgenHMM and IGoR tools. Shared clonotype analysis was performed with the tcR package in R, normalizing sharing by the product of cloneset sizes. To study raw recombination without the effects of thymic and clonal selection, out-of-frame nonproductive sequences were analyzed. In-frame beta chains were kept once TCRdb had trimmed the public reads at Q25 with fastp and called clones with MiXCR. Each entry is one CDR3 protein sequence, shown with its most common DNA and genes. TCRdb, not the original authors, processed these V and J calls. The sample table contains around 510,000 distinct CDR3 sequences; only one count was recorded for around an eighth of them. The leading ten clones occupy about 0.97% of the sample.

Trimming leaves V shorter by 11 bases and J shorter by 7 bases, with the junction holding 16 bases beyond the gene matches. Spanning cysteine to phenylalanine, the CDR3 consists of 15 amino acids. Only the CDR3 DNA stays, 45 bases, in frame from base 1. Based on the germline V gene, the CDR1 and CDR2 sequences are MNHEY and SVGEGT. All donors were healthy Caucasians. The twin cohort consisted of three pairs of female monozygotic twins, all aged 18 to 29 years. Positive isolation kits from Invitrogen were used to isolate the CD4+ and CD8+ T cell populations. Paper-wide results and their limitations: Zero-insertion analyses could be partly confounded by invariant T cells such as MAIT and iNKT, although diverse VJ usage argued against such confounding for most clonotypes. In monozygotic twins, out-of-frame TCR alpha sharing was systematically underestimated by recombination models, although the models agreed with sharing between unrelated individuals. Out-of-frame TCR alpha sequences shared between twins showed an excess of low generation-probability sequences compared with coincidental sharing between unrelated individuals. In beta out-of-frame sequences, excess twin sharing was weaker, because having fewer shared sequences lowered the signal-to-noise ratio. Because the same donors could not be followed over many years, conclusions were based on cross-sectional statistical analysis. Fewer insertions were carried by abundant cord blood beta clonotypes; a weaker similar trend was observed in young adult naive repertoires, while no such trend was observed in memory repertoires.

The data were also submitted as part of a second study, on yellow fever vaccine responses in identical twins. The second study's authors report: The T cell response to vaccination in identical twins was reported by the authors to appear partly convergent and partly personalized. In identical twins, the study followed T cell clones that responded to the vaccine with precision.

This sequence uses TRBV6-2 or TRBV6-3 and TRBJ2-1; a stretch of 8 junction bases matches TRBD2. The origin of this receptor is a woman between 18 and 29 years old in good health. The sample taken for sequencing was CD4+ T cells sorted from blood. For the CDR3, the sequence is CAARLNTGGPNEQFF. At the DNA level, the sequence is TGTGCCGCTAGACTAAATACGGGAGGGCCTAATGAGCAGTTCTTC.